A single sample gave rise to the 8 T cell receptor beta chains below, sequenced in a study of radiotherapy plus CTLA-4 blockade in lung cancer. Sequenced by immunoSEQ multiplex PCR; TCRdb stores in-frame clones only, minus some. The repertoire holds about 99,000 clones, with around nine tenths as singletons. Sequences were derived from peripheral blood, sampled from a patient treated with radiotherapy plus ipilimumab. These receptors were obtained from a human donor with non-small cell lung cancer that progressed on radiotherapy plus ipilimumab.

The chain recombines TRBV6-6 with TRBJ1-1, with TRBD1 matching 7 bases. The CDR3 sequence is 13 residues long. Germline V gives CDR1 MNHNY, CDR2 SVGAGI (reference sequence). With 5 bases clipped from V and 8 bases from J, the junction kept 8 bases outside the gene matches. The CDR3 region is CASSRDRLGEAFF. The CDR3 region has the DNA TGTGCCAGCAGTCGGGACAGACTTGGGGAAGCTTTCTTT.

The V and J genes are TRBV11-2 and TRBJ1-5; tentatively, D is TRBD1 (5 bases). V was shortened by 1 base and J by 4 bases, with 14 bases between the two germline ends. From germline, CDR1 is SGHAT and CDR2 FQNNGV. This CDR3 spans 16 amino acids. The CDR3 reads CASSLGVGERNQPQHF. CDR3 nucleotide sequence: TGTGCCAGCAGCTTAGGGGTGGGGGAGAGGAATCAGCCCCAGCATTTT.

This chain links TRBV7-3 with TRBJ2-5, with D perhaps TRBD2 (6 bases). Per germline, CDR1 SGHTA and CDR2 FQGTGA. Trimming removed 5 bases at V and 2 bases at J, with 9 bases between. The CDR3 runs to 13 residues. CDR3 nucleotide sequence: TGTGCCAGCAGCCGGGACTCGCAAGAGACCCAGTACTTC. This encodes CASSRDSQETQYF.

The rearrangement joins TRBV6-5 to TRBJ1-5, with D possibly TRBD1 on 6 matching bases. The CDR3 has 15 amino acids. Germline V CDR1 and CDR2: MNHEY, SVGAGI. V dropped 6 bases and J dropped 4 bases, with 16 bases sitting between them. CDR3 coding DNA: TGTGCCAGCAGCCCCTTCGTTACAGGGAATCAGCCCCAGCATTTT. Translation: CASSPFVTGNQPQHF.

V usage is TRBV19 and J usage is TRBJ2-4; D unresolved. Trimming stripped 0 bases from V and 0 bases from J, with 9 bases between. This CDR3 is built from 16 residues. From germline, CDR1 is LNHDA and CDR2 SQIVND (reference sequence). This chain's CDR3 is CASSIDLLLAKNIQYF. In DNA, the CDR3 is TGTGCCAGTAGTATAGATCTGCTGCTAGCCAAAAACATTCAGTACTTC. Filled out from reference TRBV19 and TRBJ2-4, the complete variable domain reads DGGITQSPKYLFRKEGQNVTLSCEQNLNHDAMYWYRQDPGQGLRLIYYSQIVNDFQKGDIAEGYSVSREKKESFPLTVTSAQKNPTAFYLCASSIDLLLAKNIQYFGAGTRLSVL.

The J gene is TRBJ2-7, the V gene TRBV5-6; 7 bases fit TRBD2. Germline CDR1 and CDR2: SGHDT and YYEEEE. V was pared by 1 base and J by 2 bases, with 9 bases of the junction left unmatched. The CDR3 consists of 16 residues. CDR3 sequence: CASSLPGLTGPYEQYF. The CDR3 DNA reads as TGTGCCAGCAGCTTGCCGGGACTAACCGGTCCCTACGAGCAGTACTTC. The variable domain in full, with the rest retrieved from reference TRBV5-6 and TRBJ2-7, is DAGVTQSPTHLIKTRGQQVTLRCSPKSGHDTVSWYQQALGQGPQFIFQYYEEEERQRGNFPDRFSGHQFPNYSSELNVNALLLGDSALYLCASSLPGLTGPYEQYFGPGTRLTVT.

The chain is built from TRBV6-1 and TRBJ2-7; 9 bases line up with TRBD2. Germline CDR1 MNHNS, CDR2 SASEGT. This CDR3 is built from 14 residues. J gave up 3 bases and V 7 bases, and 7 bases lay outside the gene matches. CDR3 residues: CASIRASGIYEQYF. The CDR3 DNA reads TGTGCCAGCATTAGGGCTAGCGGGATCTACGAGCAGTACTTC.

The chain has TRBV6-5 and TRBJ1-2, with a tentative D call TRBD1 (6 bases). V was shortened by 3 bases and J by 8 bases, with 16 bases between the two germline ends. This CDR3 is built from 14 residues. Germline CDR1 and CDR2: MNHEY and SVGAGI. CDR3 in amino acids: CASSYGGGAEGYTF. The CDR3, as DNA: TGTGCCAGCAGTTATGGGGGGGGCGCGGAAGGCTACACCTTC.